This is a list of T cell receptor beta chains from one sample in a study of OX40 agonist ivuxolimab in advanced cancers. Clones were read by immunoSEQ multiplex PCR, and TCRdb kept only the in-frame ones, dropping some. Seen here are tens of thousands of clones, about nine tenths observed once, and the top ten hold 1% to 1.2%. The sequencing used CD4+ or CD8+ T cells sorted from blood, collected in a trial of the OX40 agonist ivuxolimab. These receptors originate from an adult with an advanced solid tumor such as melanoma, head and neck, liver or kidney cancer. Each CDR3 is given with its conserved first and last residue. D genes are given only for firm matches. Expanded clones get a size class; other rows say once, few or many, or leave the size out.

J	D	V	size	CDR3	DNA
TRBJ2-3	.	TRBV6-6	once	CAGARGFTDTQYF	TGTGCCGGGGCCAGGGGTTTCACAGATACGCAGTATTTT
TRBJ1-5	.	TRBV2	.	CASGGTNSNQPQHF	TGTGCCAGCGGCGGGACAAATAGCAATCAGCCCCAGCATTTT
TRBJ1-2	TRBD1	TRBV19	.	CASSIPQGVNYGYTF	TGTGCCAGTAGTATACCACAGGGGGTTAACTATGGCTACACCTTC
TRBJ2-7	TRBD1	TRBV6-1	.	CASNPLGQGENEQYF	TGTGCCAGCAACCCCCTCGGGCAGGGGGAGAACGAGCAGTACTTC
TRBJ1-2	.	TRBV7-2	few	CASSRLDSYGYTF	TGTGCCAGCAGCCGACTTGACAGCTATGGCTACACCTTC
TRBJ2-1	TRBD1	TRBV6-5	.	CASSPGDRDYNEQFF	TGTGCCAGCAGCCCGGGGGACAGGGACTACAATGAGCAGTTCTTC
TRBJ2-7	TRBD2	TRBV5-4	once	CASSQDWAGTSSYEQYF	TGTGCCAGCAGCCAAGATTGGGCAGGGACTAGCTCCTACGAGCAGTACTTC
TRBJ2-6	TRBD1	TRBV5-1	.	CASSSRTGTGTALSSGANVLTF	TGCGCCAGCAGCTCCCGGACCGGGACAGGGACCGCGTTATCCTCTGGGGCCAACGTCCTGACTTTC
TRBJ1-5	.	TRBV27	.	CASSLYPGTPMDF	TGTGCCAGCAGTTTATATCCCGGGACCCCCATGGATTTT
TRBJ2-3	.	TRBV10-3	.	CAISPLVLRADTQYF	TGTGCCATCAGTCCCCTAGTCCTTCGGGCAGATACGCAGTATTTT
TRBJ2-3	.	TRBV30	.	CAWKQQMVDTQYF	TGTGCCTGGAAGCAGCAAATGGTGGATACGCAGTATTTT
TRBJ1-1	.	TRBV5-4	once	CASTPTRGGGPATEAFF	TGTGCCAGCACCCCCACCCGAGGAGGGGGGCCCGCCACTGAAGCTTTCTTT
TRBJ2-2	TRBD2	TRBV9	.	CASSLTPGGKTGTGELFF	TGTGCCAGCAGCTTAACCCCGGGGGGGAAGACGGGCACCGGGGAGCTGTTTTTT
TRBJ1-1	.	TRBV6-5	.	CASSYSAEAFF	TGTGCCAGCAGTTACAGCGCTGAAGCTTTCTTT
TRBJ1-4	TRBD1	TRBV6-1	.	CASSEGRGPTNEKLFF	TGTGCCAGCAGTGAGGGCAGGGGGCCAACTAATGAAAAACTGTTTTTT
TRBJ2-3	.	TRBV10-3	.	CATAVYTTDTQYF	TGTGCCACCGCAGTGTATACCACAGATACGCAGTATTTT
TRBJ2-5	.	TRBV21-1	.	CASSKGSSGVGETQYF	TGTGCCAGCAGCAAAGGGAGTAGCGGAGTGGGGGAGACCCAGTACTTC
TRBJ2-4	.	TRBV6-5	.	CASSYSGGWIQYF	TGTGCCAGCAGTTACTCGGGGGGATGGATTCAGTACTTC
TRBJ2-7	.	TRBV18	.	CASSPSRGWEQYF	TGTGCCAGCTCACCCAGCCGAGGGTGGGAGCAGTACTTC
TRBJ1-1	.	TRBV18	.	CASSPLNPDLNTEAFF	TGTGCCAGCTCACCACTAAACCCGGACCTTAACACTGAAGCTTTCTTT
TRBJ2-5	TRBD1	TRBV19	.	CASSPGTGGTTQYF	TGTGCCAGTAGTCCCGGGACAGGGGGAACGACCCAGTACTTC
TRBJ1-1	.	TRBV5-4	.	CASSLAGSVGLPEAFF	TGTGCCAGCAGCTTGGCGGGGTCCGTCGGTCTTCCTGAAGCTTTCTTT
TRBJ2-6	TRBD1	TRBV11-1	.	CASSPDRAGANVLTF	TGTGCCAGCAGCCCAGACAGGGCTGGGGCCAACGTCCTGACTTTC
TRBJ2-1	TRBD1	TRBV6-5	.	CASRRGTGFPQFF	TGTGCCAGCAGACGAGGGACAGGGTTCCCCCAGTTCTTC
TRBJ1-2	.	TRBV6-1	.	CASSEPGNYGYTF	TGTGCCAGCAGTGAACCGGGTAACTATGGCTACACCTTC
TRBJ1-5	.	TRBV10-3	.	CAISAGQGVSPQHF	TGTGCCATCAGTGCGGGGCAGGGAGTGTCGCCCCAGCATTTT
TRBJ2-5	.	TRBV2	.	CASSRDVIQETQYF	TGTGCCAGCAGTAGAGACGTGATACAAGAGACCCAGTACTTC
TRBJ2-5	TRBD2	TRBV4-1	.	CASSRGGADPETQYF	TGCGCCAGCAGCCGGGGGGGAGCGGACCCAGAGACCCAGTACTTC
TRBJ2-7	.	TRBV21-1	.	CASNGGSLVTPYEQYF	TGTGCCAGCAACGGGGGGTCCTTAGTAACCCCCTACGAGCAGTACTTC
TRBJ2-7	TRBD1	TRBV5-1	.	CASSASGTGTYEQYF	TGCGCCAGCAGCGCCTCCGGGACAGGGACCTACGAGCAGTACTTC
TRBJ1-2	TRBD1	TRBV18	.	CASSPGRGSSYGYTF	TGTGCCAGCTCACCAGGCAGGGGGAGCTCCTATGGCTACACCTTC
TRBJ2-1	.	TRBV19	.	CASSTVGRGANEQFF	TGTGCCAGTAGTACTGTGGGTCGGGGGGCAAATGAGCAGTTCTTC
TRBJ2-1	TRBD1	TRBV7-9	.	CASSPGQGARNEQFF	TGTGCCAGCAGCCCAGGACAGGGGGCGCGGAATGAGCAGTTCTTC
TRBJ2-7	.	TRBV2	few	CASRLGAGAGEQYF	TGTGCCAGCAGACTAGGTGCTGGCGCCGGGGAGCAGTACTTC
TRBJ2-7	TRBD2	TRBV29-1	once	CSASGLAGDFNSYEQYF	TGCAGCGCCTCGGGACTAGCGGGGGACTTTAACTCCTACGAGCAGTACTTC
TRBJ2-5	TRBD2	TRBV5-1	.	CASSLSGEETQYF	TGCGCCAGCAGCTTGAGCGGGGAAGAGACCCAGTACTTC
TRBJ2-6	.	TRBV9	.	CASGITGPSGANVLTF	TGTGCCAGCGGGATCACGGGACCCTCTGGGGCCAACGTCCTGACTTTC
TRBJ1-6	TRBD1	TRBV6-6	few	CASREQGAYNSPLHF	TGTGCCAGCAGAGAACAGGGGGCTTATAATTCACCCCTCCACTTT
TRBJ1-1	TRBD1	TRBV19	.	CASSDRGRTEAFF	TGTGCCAGTAGCGACAGGGGTCGGACTGAAGCTTTCTTT
TRBJ1-1	TRBD1	TRBV5-1	.	CASSQDWTGNTEAFF	TGCGCCAGCAGCCAGGACTGGACAGGTAACACTGAAGCTTTCTTT
TRBJ2-7	.	TRBV7-2	.	CASSLSYGPNTYEQYF	TGTGCCAGCAGCTTATCGTATGGCCCCAATACGTACGAGCAGTACTTC
TRBJ2-5	.	TRBV6-5	.	CASSGTGGRETQYF	TGTGCCAGCAGTGGCACGGGGGGCCGGGAGACCCAGTACTTC
TRBJ1-5	.	TRBV15	.	CATSRDGGNQPQHF	TGTGCCACCAGCAGGGATGGCGGCAATCAGCCCCAGCATTTT
TRBJ2-5	.	TRBV6-1	.	CASSVMGKETQYF	TGTGCCAGCAGTGTGATGGGTAAAGAGACCCAGTACTTC
TRBJ2-4	TRBD1	TRBV7-8	few	CASSLVSGGRSIQYF	TGTGCCAGCAGCTTAGTGTCAGGGGGTCGCAGCATTCAGTACTTC
TRBJ2-5	TRBD2	TRBV7-9	.	CASSLGSLAGIQETQYF	TGTGCCAGCAGCTTAGGGTCCCTAGCGGGGATTCAAGAGACCCAGTACTTC
TRBJ1-4	TRBD1	TRBV19	.	CASSVSGGAEEKLFF	TGTGCCAGTAGTGTCTCAGGGGGCGCGGAGGAAAAACTGTTTTTT
TRBJ2-6	TRBD2	TRBV7-9	.	CASSLALAGAPGANVLTF	TGTGCCAGCAGCTTAGCACTAGCGGGTGCCCCTGGGGCCAACGTCCTGACTTTC
TRBJ1-2	TRBD1	TRBV11-2	.	CASSPSGTGSGYTF	TGTGCCAGCAGCCCATCCGGGACAGGGTCCGGCTACACCTTC
TRBJ2-1	TRBD1	TRBV6-4	.	CASSAGQGASEQFF	TGTGCCAGCAGTGCCGGACAGGGGGCGAGTGAGCAGTTCTTC
TRBJ1-3	.	TRBV7-2	.	CASSLVGSLKDTIYF	TGTGCCAGCAGCTTAGTGGGCAGCCTAAAGGACACCATATATTTT
TRBJ1-6	TRBD1	TRBV2	.	CASSERDSTNSPLHF	TGTGCCAGCAGTGAGCGGGACAGTACAAATTCACCCCTCCACTTT
TRBJ1-2	.	TRBV19	.	CASTLGINNYGYTF	TGTGCCAGTACCCTAGGGATCAATAACTATGGCTACACCTTC
TRBJ2-3	.	TRBV2	.	CASHMDSVPDTQYF	TGTGCCAGCCATATGGACAGCGTACCAGATACGCAGTATTTT
TRBJ1-6	.	TRBV7-9	.	CASSGVGTQNSPLHF	TGTGCCAGCAGCGGCGTAGGAACCCAAAATTCACCCCTCCACTTT
TRBJ2-7	.	TRBV18	once	CASSQTGEGPYEQYF	TGTGCCAGCTCACAGACAGGGGAGGGTCCCTACGAGCAGTACTTC
TRBJ1-6	.	TRBV11-2	few	CASSLEAGGSPLHF	TGTGCCAGCAGCTTAGAGGCAGGAGGATCACCCCTCCACTTT
TRBJ2-2	TRBD2	TRBV7-8	.	CASSFGLATRELFF	TGTGCCAGCAGCTTTGGACTAGCCACCCGGGAGCTGTTTTTT
TRBJ1-3	.	TRBV5-6	few	CASSLSTYGGNTIYF	TGTGCCAGCAGCTTGAGTACTTACGGAGGAAACACCATATATTTT